Sequencing of this T cell receptor (beta chain) was carried out in a study of blood T cell repertoires in COVID-19. At the level of the study: Samples taken during acute and convalescent COVID-19 were collected in the United States, Italy and Spain.

Trimming took off 1 base at V and 6 bases at J, with 12 bases between the two ends. The CDR3 is 15 amino acids. CDR1 and CDR2 from the germline V gene are KGHSH and LQKENI. Per the study methods: Quantification of nucleated cells was approximated via reference gene primer amplification. Produced via immunoSEQ multiplex PCR; TCRdb's table is partial and in-frame only. The DNA gave D and trimming, while V, J and clone size come from that table. Found here are 150,000 to 200,000 clones, almost 80% of them singletons; the top ten hold approximately 27%. The V gene is TRBV18, the J gene TRBJ2-2; possibly TRBD2 for D (6 bases). The sample comprised peripheral blood. The TCR originated in a woman in her sixties or seventies with acute or convalescent COVID-19. The CDR3 protein is CASSPRRDSSGELFF. Here the CDR3 DNA reads TGTGCCAGCTCACCACGGCGGGATTCATCCGGGGAGCTGTTTTTT.